This section outlines one T cell receptor beta chain sequence together with its context. Antigen unknown. This sample was included in a study of OX40 agonist ivuxolimab in advanced cancers. At the level of the study: People in dose escalation had one of these cancers: hepatocellular carcinoma, melanoma, renal cell or head and neck cancer. From about 23 to 85 years was the age range, with a mean of around 54 years, and approximately 80% were male.

V lost 5 bases to trimming and J lost 10 bases, with 14 bases between them. The CDR3 sequence is 12 residues long. Germline V gives CDR1 LGHNA, CDR2 YNFKEQ. Profiling relied on immunoSEQ multiplex PCR, and the TCRdb table lists in-frame clones only, not all of them. This table holds around 53,000 clones, 70% to 85% found once. Findings and caveats of the study: The study found that CD8+ T cells averaged more expanded clones than CD4+. Clonal expansion was seen in CD4+ and CD8+ blood T cells by week 6 at 0.1 to 3.0 mg/kg.

The chain uses TRBV4-2 and TRBJ1-1; D possibly corresponds to TRBD1 (6 bases). Material: CD4+ or CD8+ T cells sorted from blood, obtained in a trial of the OX40 agonist ivuxolimab. This TCR derives from an adult with an advanced solid tumor such as melanoma, head and neck, liver or kidney cancer. CDR3 sequence: CASSLGGRGAFF. The CDR3 nucleotides read TGTGCCAGCAGCTTGGGGGGCAGAGGAGCTTTCTTT.